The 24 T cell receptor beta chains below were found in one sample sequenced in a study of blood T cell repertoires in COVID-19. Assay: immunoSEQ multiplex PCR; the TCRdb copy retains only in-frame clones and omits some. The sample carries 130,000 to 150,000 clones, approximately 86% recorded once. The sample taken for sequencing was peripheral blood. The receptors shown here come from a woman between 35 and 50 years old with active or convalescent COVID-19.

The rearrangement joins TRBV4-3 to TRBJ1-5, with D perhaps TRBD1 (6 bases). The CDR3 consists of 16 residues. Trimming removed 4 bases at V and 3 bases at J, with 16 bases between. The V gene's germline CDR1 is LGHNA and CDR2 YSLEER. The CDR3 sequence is CASSPHYGQYNQPQHF. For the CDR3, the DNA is TGCGCCAGCAGCCCACACTATGGACAGTACAATCAGCCCCAGCATTTT.

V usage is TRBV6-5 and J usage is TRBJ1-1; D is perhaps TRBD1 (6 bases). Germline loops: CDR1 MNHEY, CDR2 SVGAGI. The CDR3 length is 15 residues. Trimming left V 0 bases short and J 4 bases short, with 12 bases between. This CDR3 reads CASSYSPTGSTEAFF. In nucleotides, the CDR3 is TGTGCCAGCAGTTACTCTCCAACAGGGTCCACTGAAGCTTTCTTT.

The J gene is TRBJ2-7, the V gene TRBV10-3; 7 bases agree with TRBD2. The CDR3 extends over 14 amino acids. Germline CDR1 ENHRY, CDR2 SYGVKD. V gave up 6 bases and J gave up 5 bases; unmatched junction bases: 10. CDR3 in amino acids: CAISPGLAADEQYF. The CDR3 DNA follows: TGTGCCATCAGCCCTGGGCTAGCGGCGGACGAGCAGTACTTC.

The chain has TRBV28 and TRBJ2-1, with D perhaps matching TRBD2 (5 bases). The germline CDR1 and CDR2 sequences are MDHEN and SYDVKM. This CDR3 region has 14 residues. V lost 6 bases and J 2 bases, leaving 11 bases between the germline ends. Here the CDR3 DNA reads TGTGCCAGCAGCCCTAAGGAGGCCTACAATGAGCAGTTCTTC. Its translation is CASSPKEAYNEQFF.

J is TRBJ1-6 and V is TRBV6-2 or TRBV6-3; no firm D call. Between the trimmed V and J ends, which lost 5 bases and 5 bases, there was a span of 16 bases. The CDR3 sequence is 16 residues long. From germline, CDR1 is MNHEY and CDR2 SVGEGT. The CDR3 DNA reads TGTGCCAGCAGTCCCATAGGATCGGGGAATAATTCACCCCTCCACTTT. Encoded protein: CASSPIGSGNNSPLHF.

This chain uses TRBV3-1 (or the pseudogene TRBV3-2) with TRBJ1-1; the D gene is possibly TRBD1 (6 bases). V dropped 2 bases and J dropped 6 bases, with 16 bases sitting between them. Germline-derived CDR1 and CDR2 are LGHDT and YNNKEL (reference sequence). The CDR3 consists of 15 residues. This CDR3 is CASSQTAGVFAEAFF. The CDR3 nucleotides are TGTGCCAGCAGCCAAACAGCAGGGGTTTTCGCTGAAGCTTTCTTT.

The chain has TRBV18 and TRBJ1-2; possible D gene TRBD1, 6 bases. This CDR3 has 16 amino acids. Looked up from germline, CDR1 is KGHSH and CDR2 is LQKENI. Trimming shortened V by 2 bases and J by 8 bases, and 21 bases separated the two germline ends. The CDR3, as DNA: TGTGCCAGCTCACCATCCTGGGGGGGCCTCTCGGAGGGCTACACCTTC. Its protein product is CASSPSWGGLSEGYTF.

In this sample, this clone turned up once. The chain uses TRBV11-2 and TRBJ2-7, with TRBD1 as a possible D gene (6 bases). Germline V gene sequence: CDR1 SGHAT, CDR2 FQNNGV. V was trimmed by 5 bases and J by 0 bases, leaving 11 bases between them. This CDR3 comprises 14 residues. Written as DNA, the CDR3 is TGTGCCAGCAGCGATGACAGGTCCTCCTACGAGCAGTACTTC. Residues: CASSDDRSSYEQYF.

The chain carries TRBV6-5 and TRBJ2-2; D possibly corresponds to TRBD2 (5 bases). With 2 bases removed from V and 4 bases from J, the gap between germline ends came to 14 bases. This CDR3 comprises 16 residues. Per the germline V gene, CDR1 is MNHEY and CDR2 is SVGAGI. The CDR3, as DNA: TGTGCCAGCAGTTACCTACTGGGGAGCATCACCGGGGAGCTGTTTTTT. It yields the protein CASSYLLGSITGELFF.

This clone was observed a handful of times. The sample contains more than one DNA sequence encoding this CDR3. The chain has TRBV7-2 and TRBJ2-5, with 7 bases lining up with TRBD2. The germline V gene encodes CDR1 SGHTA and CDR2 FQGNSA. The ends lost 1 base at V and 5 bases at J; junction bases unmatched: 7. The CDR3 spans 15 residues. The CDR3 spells CASSLGGGSSETQYF. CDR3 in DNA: TGTGCCAGCAGCTTAGGGGGGGGTAGCTCGGAGACCCAGTACTTC.

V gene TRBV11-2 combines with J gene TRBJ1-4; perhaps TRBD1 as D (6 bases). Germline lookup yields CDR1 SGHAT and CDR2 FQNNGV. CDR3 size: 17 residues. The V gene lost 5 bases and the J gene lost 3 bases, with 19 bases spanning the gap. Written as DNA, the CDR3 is TGTGCCAGCAGCCCTGCACAGGGCCCGTATTCTAATGAAAAACTGTTTTTT. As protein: CASSPAQGPYSNEKLFF.

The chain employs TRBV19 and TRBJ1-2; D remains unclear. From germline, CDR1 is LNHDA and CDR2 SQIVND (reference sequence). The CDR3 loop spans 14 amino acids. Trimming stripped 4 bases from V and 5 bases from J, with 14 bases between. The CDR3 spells CASSKEGRYYGYTF. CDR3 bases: TGTGCCAGTAGTAAGGAAGGCAGGTATTATGGCTACACCTTC.

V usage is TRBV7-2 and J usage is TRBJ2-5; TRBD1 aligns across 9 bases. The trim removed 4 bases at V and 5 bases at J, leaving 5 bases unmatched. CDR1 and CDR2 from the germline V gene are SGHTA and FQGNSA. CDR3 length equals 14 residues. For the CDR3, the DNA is TGTGCCAGCAGCTACAGGGGGCGTAGGGAGACCCAGTACTTC. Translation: CASSYRGRRETQYF.

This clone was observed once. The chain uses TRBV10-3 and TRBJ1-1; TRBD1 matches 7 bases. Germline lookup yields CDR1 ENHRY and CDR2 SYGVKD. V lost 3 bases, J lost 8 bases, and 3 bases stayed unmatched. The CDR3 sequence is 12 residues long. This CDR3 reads CAISEGTVEAFF. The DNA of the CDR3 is TGTGCCATCAGTGAAGGGACAGTAGAAGCTTTCTTT.

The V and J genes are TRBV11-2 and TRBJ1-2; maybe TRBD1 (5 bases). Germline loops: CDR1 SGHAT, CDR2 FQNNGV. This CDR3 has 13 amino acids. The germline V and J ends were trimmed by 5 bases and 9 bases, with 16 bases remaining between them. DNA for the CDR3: TGTGCCAGCAGCCTGGGGCAGGGTTCGCGCTACACCTTC. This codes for CASSLGQGSRYTF.

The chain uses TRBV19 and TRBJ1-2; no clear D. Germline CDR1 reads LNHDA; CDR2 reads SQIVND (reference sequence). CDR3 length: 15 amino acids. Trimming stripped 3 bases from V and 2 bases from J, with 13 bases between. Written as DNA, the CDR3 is TGTGCCAGTAGTATGTTCGCAGGAGGGAACTATGGCTACACCTTC. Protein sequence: CASSMFAGGNYGYTF.

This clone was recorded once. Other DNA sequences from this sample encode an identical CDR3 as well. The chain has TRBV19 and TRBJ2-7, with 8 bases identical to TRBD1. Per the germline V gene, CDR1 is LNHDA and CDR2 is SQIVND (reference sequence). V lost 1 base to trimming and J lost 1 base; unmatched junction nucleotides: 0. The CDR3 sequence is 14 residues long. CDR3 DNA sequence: TGTGCCAGTAGTATAGGGACAGGGTCCTACGAGCAGTACTTC. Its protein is CASSIGTGSYEQYF.

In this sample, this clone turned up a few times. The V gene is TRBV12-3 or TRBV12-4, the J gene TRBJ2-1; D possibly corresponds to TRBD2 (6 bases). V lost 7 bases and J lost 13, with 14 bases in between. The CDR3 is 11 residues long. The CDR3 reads CASIRSGEQFF. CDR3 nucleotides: TGTGCCAGCATCCGATCGGGGGAACAGTTCTTC.

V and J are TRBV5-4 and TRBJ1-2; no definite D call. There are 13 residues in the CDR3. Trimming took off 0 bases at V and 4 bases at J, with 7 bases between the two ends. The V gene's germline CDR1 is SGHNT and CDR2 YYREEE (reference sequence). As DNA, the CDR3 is TGTGCCAGCAGCTTGGACTCCGGCTATGGCTACACCTTC. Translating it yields CASSLDSGYGYTF.

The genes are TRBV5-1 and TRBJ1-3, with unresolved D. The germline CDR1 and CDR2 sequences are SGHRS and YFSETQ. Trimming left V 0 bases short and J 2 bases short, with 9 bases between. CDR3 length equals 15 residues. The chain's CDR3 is CASSLGVTPGNTIYF. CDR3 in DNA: TGCGCCAGCAGCTTGGGAGTGACTCCTGGAAACACCATATATTTT.

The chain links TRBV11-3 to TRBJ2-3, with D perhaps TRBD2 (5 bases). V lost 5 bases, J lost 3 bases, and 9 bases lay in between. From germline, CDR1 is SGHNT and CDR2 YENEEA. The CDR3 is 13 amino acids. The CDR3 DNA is TGTGCCAGCAGCGGCCGAGGGACAGATACGCAGTATTTT. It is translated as CASSGRGTDTQYF.

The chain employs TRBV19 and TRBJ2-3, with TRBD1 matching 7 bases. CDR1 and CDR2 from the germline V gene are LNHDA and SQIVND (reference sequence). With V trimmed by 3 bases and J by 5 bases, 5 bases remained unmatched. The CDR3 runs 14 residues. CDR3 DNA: TGTGCCAGTAGTATGACAGGGCGAGGAGATACGCAGTATTTT. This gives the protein CASSMTGRGDTQYF.

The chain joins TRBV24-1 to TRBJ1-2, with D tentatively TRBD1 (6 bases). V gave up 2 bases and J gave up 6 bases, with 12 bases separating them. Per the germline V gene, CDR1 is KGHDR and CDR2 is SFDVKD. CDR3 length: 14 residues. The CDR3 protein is CATSDSRRDNGYTF. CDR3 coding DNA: TGTGCCACCAGTGATTCACGCAGGGACAATGGCTACACCTTC.

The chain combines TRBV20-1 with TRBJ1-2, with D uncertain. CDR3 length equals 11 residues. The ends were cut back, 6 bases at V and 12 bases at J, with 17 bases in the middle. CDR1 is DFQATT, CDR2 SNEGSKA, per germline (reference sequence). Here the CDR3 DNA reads TGCAGTGCCGGCCCAAGGGAGGTCGACACCTTC. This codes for CSAGPREVDTF.